This T cell receptor (beta chain) was sequenced for a study of identical twins. Study-wide results and limits: Beta out-of-frame twin sharing showed a weaker excess. The study found that models underestimated out-of-frame TCR alpha sharing in monozygotic twins.

CDR3 length equals 14 residues. Trimming left V 6 bases short and J 10 bases short, with 16 bases between. CDR1 is MNHEY, CDR2 SMNVEV, per germline (reference sequence). Note on this clonotype: Its target is unknown.

MiXCR was run by TCRdb on the 5' RACE reads, yielding one entry per CDR3 protein. This sample has 270,000 or so distinct CDR3 sequences, with roughly 8% found just once. These data also featured in a second study, about yellow fever vaccine responses in identical twins. That publication notes: Convergence reportedly seemed to mark part of the twins' vaccine T cell response, with personalization marking the rest.

The chain carries TRBV27 and TRBJ1-6; D ambiguous. This TCR came from a woman between 18 and 29 years old in good health. The sequenced sample consisted of CD8+ T cells sorted from blood. CDR3 in amino acids: CASRGGEMGSPLHF. DNA for the CDR3: TGTGCCAGCAGAGGAGGAGAGATGGGCTCACCCCTCCACTTT.